Presented here are 26 T cell receptor beta chains from one specimen sequenced in a study of blood T cells in healthy people across ages. Primed by a sample-barcoded 5' primer and a J-beta primer mix, a second PCR proceeded for 7 to 11 cycles. MiXCR, applied by TCRdb to the 5' RACE reads, yields one record per CDR3 protein. The repertoire consists of 450,000 to 700,000 distinct CDR3 sequences, with 27% occurring once and the leading ten covering around 18%. Sequenced: blood. The receptors originated from a woman aged 70-85 years in good health.

This chain joins TRBV18 and TRBJ2-5, with TRBD1 identical over 7 bases. The closer fit of TRBJ2-7 to the DNA end suggests the J call may be wrong. This CDR3 contains 14 residues. Germline lookup yields CDR1 KGHSH and CDR2 LQKENI. The CDR3 spells CASSPGTDAYEQYF. CDR3 nucleotide sequence: TGTGCCAGCTCACCAGGGACAGACGCCTACGAGCAGTACTTC.

This clonotype has ten or more counts. The V call is TRBV7-2, the J call TRBJ1-2; 7 bases agree with TRBD1. The CDR3 sequence is 13 residues long. The V and J ends lost 5 bases and 2 bases, in that order; junction bases with no gene match: 2. Germline V lookup: CDR1 SGHTA, CDR2 FQGNSA. CDR3 residues: CASSQQGNYGYTF. The CDR3 DNA follows: TGTGCCAGCAGCCAACAGGGGAACTATGGCTACACCTTC.

V and J are TRBV7-9 and TRBJ1-2; 8 bases map to TRBD1. The CDR3 sequence is 14 residues long. Germline loops: CDR1 SEHNR, CDR2 FQNEAQ (reference sequence). Losses at the gene ends were 1 base for V and 8 bases for J; bases not matched to a gene: 6. The CDR3 spells CASSLVRDRRGYTF. The CDR3 DNA sequence: TGTGCCAGCAGCTTAGTCCGGGACAGGAGAGGCTACACCTTC.

A few counts support this clonotype. V gene TRBV12-3 or TRBV12-4 combines with J gene TRBJ2-3; no firm D call. V was trimmed by 8 bases and J by 14 bases, leaving 17 bases between them. The CDR3 is made up of 11 amino acids. CDR3 sequence reads: CASGRSRLRYF. CDR3 sequence (DNA): TGTGCCAGCGGACGTAGCCGCCTTCGGTATTTT.

This clonotype was observed a handful of times. The V gene is TRBV24-1, the J gene TRBJ2-2; unclear D gene. Germline lookup yields CDR1 KGHDR and CDR2 SFDVKD. Trimming removed 6 bases at V and 3 bases at J, with 7 bases between. CDR3 length: 13 amino acids. CDR3 loop: CATSKTYTGELFF. CDR3 in DNA: TGTGCCACCAGTAAGACTTACACCGGGGAGCTGTTTTTT.

This clonotype was seen only a few times. The chain couples TRBV7-3 to TRBJ2-3, with 11 bases identical to TRBD1. CDR1 is SGHTA, CDR2 FQGTGA, per germline. The ends lost 5 bases at V and 6 bases at J; junction bases unmatched: 7. This CDR3 spans 15 amino acids. In nucleotides, the CDR3 is TGTGCCAGCAGCCCCGGACAGGGGGCATGGGATACGCAGTATTTT. It encodes CASSPGQGAWDTQYF.

The V and J genes are TRBV7-2 and TRBJ2-7, with 10 bases lining up with TRBD2. Germline V gene sequence: CDR1 SGHTA, CDR2 FQGNSA. V lost 5 bases, J lost 1 base, and 11 bases stayed unmatched. The CDR3 sequence is 17 residues long. CDR3 bases: TGTGCCAGCAGCCCGAGGCGCCTAGCGGGGGATTCCTACGAGCAGTACTTC. It yields the protein CASSPRRLAGDSYEQYF.

The chain joins TRBV29-1 to TRBJ1-3; the D is unclear. With 4 bases removed from V and 2 bases from J, the gap between germline ends came to 6 bases. The CDR3 loop spans 12 amino acids. Germline V gene data show CDR1 as SQVTM and CDR2 as ANQGSEA. DNA of the CDR3: TGCAGCGTTGTTGATACTGGAAACACCATATATTTT. This translates into CSVVDTGNTIYF.

The V gene is TRBV4-2, the J gene TRBJ2-7; tentative D call: TRBD2 (6 bases). Germline CDR1 reads LGHNA; CDR2 reads YNFKEQ. Trimming left V 0 bases short and J 0 bases short, with 9 bases between. The CDR3 has 15 residues. CDR3 nucleotide sequence: TGTGCCAGCAGCCAAGAGGCGGGGACCTCCTACGAGCAGTACTTC. Translation: CASSQEAGTSYEQYF.

The rearrangement uses TRBV7-9 and TRBJ1-4, with a tentative D call TRBD1 (5 bases). The CDR3 is 14 amino acids. Trimming took off 1 base at V and 8 bases at J, with 11 bases between the two ends. Germline-derived CDR1 and CDR2 are SEHNR and FQNEAQ (reference sequence). The CDR3 bases are TGTGCCAGCAGCTTAGGACAGCCTTGGGAAAAACTGTTTTTT. This gives the protein CASSLGQPWEKLFF.

The table lists this clonotype with many counts. The chain links TRBV5-1 to TRBJ2-5, with 7 bases identical to TRBD2. V lost 4 bases, J lost 4 bases, and 4 bases stayed unmatched. This CDR3 contains 13 residues. Germline V gene lookup returns CDR1 SGHRS and CDR2 YFSETQ. Written as DNA, the CDR3 is TGCGCCAGCAGCCCGACTAGCCCAGAGACCCAGTACTTC. Translation gives CASSPTSPETQYF.

This clonotype has just a few counts. This chain uses TRBV7-2 with TRBJ1-4; unclear D gene. The V and J ends lost 1 base and 0 bases respectively, with 18 bases between them. The CDR3 is 19 amino acids. Germline lookup yields CDR1 SGHTA and CDR2 FQGNSA. The CDR3 sequence is CASSLVTGSSTATNEKLFF. The CDR3 DNA is TGTGCCAGCAGCTTAGTTACGGGCAGCTCAACTGCAACTAATGAAAAACTGTTTTTT.

The gene calls are TRBV7-3 and TRBJ2-5, with D perhaps matching TRBD2 (6 bases). The J call could be wrong; TRBJ2-1 is a better fit for the DNA end. The germline V gene has CDR1 SGHTA and CDR2 FQGTGA. CDR3 length equals 19 residues. The CDR3 reads CASSLNSGLTAGHDGEQFF. DNA of the CDR3: TGTGCCAGCAGCTTAAACTCAGGGTTAACAGCGGGTCATGATGGTGAGCAGTTCTTC.

J is TRBJ1-1 and V is TRBV10-3; D possibly corresponds to TRBD1 (6 bases). In germline, CDR1 is ENHRY, CDR2 SYGVKD. This CDR3 is 14 amino acids long. Trimming took off 5 bases at V and 4 bases at J, with 14 bases between the two ends. The CDR3 protein is CAISPTGAVTEAFF. In nucleotides, the CDR3 is TGTGCCATCAGTCCGACGGGGGCAGTCACTGAAGCTTTCTTT.

This clonotype appeared many times. V is TRBV28 and J is TRBJ2-7; 8 bases are a match to TRBD2. The CDR3 spans 13 residues. J gave up 3 bases and V 2 bases, and 0 bases lay outside the gene matches. Looked up from germline, CDR1 is MDHEN and CDR2 is SYDVKM. The CDR3 coding sequence is TGTGCCAGCAGTTTAACTAGCGGCTACGAGCAGTACTTC. Its protein is CASSLTSGYEQYF.

Only a few counts were recorded for this clonotype. The chain joins TRBV10-3 to TRBJ1-2; no definite D call. The length of the CDR3 is 12 residues. CDR1 is ENHRY, CDR2 SYGVKD, per germline. The germline V and J ends were trimmed by 3 bases and 8 bases, with 10 bases remaining between them. In DNA form, the CDR3 reads TGTGCCATCAGTGACCTTACGGGAGGCTACACCTTC. This encodes CAISDLTGGYTF.

The J gene is TRBJ2-5, the V gene TRBV5-1; TRBD2 matches at 14 bases. The V segment lost 4 bases and the J segment 4 bases; nucleotides outside the gene matches: 12. Germline values: CDR1 SGHRS, CDR2 YFSETQ. This CDR3 is 18 amino acids long. The chain's CDR3 is CASSHGLAGGPLRETQYF. DNA of the CDR3: TGCGCCAGCAGCCATGGACTAGCGGGGGGTCCCCTCAGAGAGACCCAGTACTTC.

The gene calls are TRBV5-1 and TRBJ2-5, with 9 bases fitting TRBD1. The V gene end was trimmed by 4 bases and the J gene end by 1 base; junction bases not matched to a gene: 5. CDR1 and CDR2 from the germline V gene are SGHRS and YFSETQ. CDR3 size: 15 residues. In DNA, the CDR3 is TGCGCCAGCAGCCTCGCACAGGGGGCCCAAGAGACCCAGTACTTC. Its translation is CASSLAQGAQETQYF.

This clonotype was observed many times. V gene TRBV12-3 or TRBV12-4 combines with J gene TRBJ2-3; TRBD2 is a possible D gene (6 bases). The CDR3 totals 13 residues. V shed 2 bases and J shed 5 bases, with 8 bases lying between them. CDR3 amino acids: CASSLMGGDTQYF. The CDR3 coding sequence is TGTGCCAGCAGTTTAATGGGGGGAGATACGCAGTATTTT.

The chain combines TRBV7-2 with TRBJ1-4; TRBD1 agrees at 7 bases. This CDR3 comprises 15 residues. In germline, CDR1 is SGHTA, CDR2 FQGNSA. V lost 3 bases and J lost 8; bases outside the gene matches: 9. CDR3 bases: TGTGCCAGCAGCTTTCAAGGGGGCGGGGAAGAAAAACTGTTTTTT. It specifies CASSFQGGGEEKLFF. The variable domain in full, with the rest retrieved from reference TRBV7-2 and TRBJ1-4, is GAGVSQSPSNKVTEKGKDVELRCDPISGHTALYWYRQSLGQGLEFLIYFQGNSAPDKSGLPSDRFSAERTGGSVSTLTIQRTQQEDSAVYLCASSFQGGGEEKLFFGSGTQLSVL.

This clonotype has more than one count but fewer than ten. This rearrangement joins TRBV6-1 to TRBJ2-4; D might be TRBD1 (6 bases). V lost 8 bases, J lost 4 bases, and 15 bases lay in between. This CDR3 region has 14 residues. Germline V gene data show CDR1 as MNHNS and CDR2 as SASEGT. The CDR3 is CASEHVGTKNIQYF. DNA for the CDR3: TGTGCCAGCGAGCACGTCGGGACAAAAAACATTCAGTACTTC.

The chain recombines TRBV10-3 with TRBJ2-2, with 9 positions matching TRBD2. The V and J ends lost 10 bases and 3 bases, in that order; junction bases with no gene match: 12. Germline V CDR1 and CDR2: ENHRY, SYGVKD. The CDR3 contains 16 residues. DNA for the CDR3: TGTGCCACAACCCCCGGCGGGGGGGCCGACACCGGGGAGCTGTTTTTT. This translates into CATTPGGGADTGELFF.

This clonotype showed up just a few times. This chain joins TRBV6-5 and TRBJ2-5; 7 bases map to TRBD1. The trim removed 6 bases at V and 5 bases at J, leaving 6 bases unmatched. In germline, CDR1 is MNHEY, CDR2 SVGAGI. The CDR3 covers 13 residues. This CDR3 reads CASRDRVKETQYF. CDR3 nucleotide sequence: TGTGCCAGCAGAGACAGGGTGAAGGAGACCCAGTACTTC.

The gene calls are TRBV7-2 and TRBJ2-1; TRBD2 agrees at 14 bases. The germline CDR1 and CDR2 sequences are SGHTA and FQGNSA. The CDR3 runs to 16 residues. Trimming removed 6 bases from V and 4 bases from J; junction bases left unmatched: 5. CDR3 residues: CASRTSGGAGYNEQFF. CDR3 nucleotides: TGTGCCAGCAGGACTAGCGGGGGGGCAGGGTACAATGAGCAGTTCTTC.

J is TRBJ2-2 and V is TRBV2; D remains unclear. Per the germline V gene, CDR1 is SNHLY and CDR2 is FYNNEI. The CDR3 runs to 14 residues. V was shortened by 3 bases and J by 3 bases, with 8 bases between the two germline ends. CDR3 protein: CASSDRTHTGELFF. In DNA, the CDR3 is TGTGCCAGCAGTGACCGTACCCACACCGGGGAGCTGTTTTTT.

The rearrangement joins TRBV12-3 or TRBV12-4 to TRBJ2-3; 14 bases align to TRBD2. The CDR3 extends over 16 amino acids. V trimming: 4 bases; J trimming: 5 bases; junction bases outside the gene matches: 5. CDR3 protein: CASSSRTSGGKDTQYF. The CDR3 region has the DNA TGTGCCAGCAGTTCCCGGACTAGCGGGGGGAAAGATACGCAGTATTTT.